This TCR beta chain derives from a study of blood T cells in healthy people across ages. Study observations and caveats: Donor CMV infection status was unknown, possibly confounding age-related changes in expanded clonotypes. In older individuals, TCR beta diversity per million T cells was lower, falling roughly linearly with age.

Through a sample-barcoded 5' primer and a J-beta primer mix, a second PCR was run for about 6 to 11 cycles. A template-switch adaptor that had 12 random nucleotides put a tag on each cDNA molecule. From the 5' RACE reads, TCRdb called clonotypes with MiXCR, one entry per CDR3 protein. The data show roughly 730,000 distinct CDR3 sequences, approximately 60% seen once. This CDR3 contains 15 residues. V lost 7 bases and J lost 7; bases outside the gene matches: 13. The germline V gene has CDR1 SEHNR and CDR2 FQNEAQ (reference sequence). Remarks on this clonotype: The target antigen is unknown.

Sequencing was carried out using blood. The clonotype was recovered from a man aged 35-49 years in good health. This chain links TRBV7-9 with TRBJ2-7, with TRBD2 matching 10 bases. CDR3 nucleotide sequence: TGTGCCAGCACATCAGCGGGAGGGCCGATTGGAGAGCAGTACTTC. Its protein product is CASTSAGGPIGEQYF.